This T cell receptor beta chain was identified during a study of post-analysis software for immune sequencing data. Across the whole study: Several disease courses (relapsing-remitting, secondary progressive and progressive-relapsing) of multiple sclerosis were included.

Study results and limitations: F measure showed strong co-clustering of same-batch samples. A few TRBV segments occurring more often in patients than controls included TRBV5-6, TRBV5-1 and TRBV20-1. Controls' normalized Chao1 diversity significantly exceeded that of multiple sclerosis patients.

Presence of unique molecular identifiers characterized the TCR beta cDNA libraries. T cells numbering roughly 1 to 10 million yielded cDNA molecules that totaled around 500,000. TCRdb called the PCR reads again in MiXCR, with one record for every CDR3 protein. The sample lists 750,000 to 950,000 distinct CDR3 sequences, approximately 57% occurring once. As regards this clonotype: Its antigen is undetermined.

The germline V gene encodes CDR1 SGHRS and CDR2 YFSETQ. CDR3 length equals 16 residues. Trimming left V 1 base short and J 2 bases short, with 14 bases between. Sample: blood. This receptor was taken from a girl aged 5-17 years with multiple sclerosis. The V gene is TRBV5-1, the J gene TRBJ2-3, with D maybe TRBD1 (6 bases). CDR3 sequence (DNA): TGCGCCAGCAGCTTGAGGCGACAGGCCACCACAGATACGCAGTATTTT. It is translated as CASSLRRQATTDTQYF.